The 7 T cell receptor beta chains given below trace back to one sample, sequenced in a study of OX40 agonist ivuxolimab in advanced cancers. Sequencing used immunoSEQ multiplex PCR; TCRdb keeps in-frame clones, though not all of them. The table shows 55,000 to 90,000 clones, with approximately 86% occurring only once. This specimen consisted of CD4+ or CD8+ T cells sorted from blood, obtained in a trial of the OX40 agonist ivuxolimab. All receptors derive from an adult with an advanced solid tumor such as melanoma, head and neck, liver or kidney cancer.

The chain recombines TRBV11-2 with TRBJ1-2; no reliable D call. The length of the CDR3 is 15 residues. Germline lookup yields CDR1 SGHAT and CDR2 FQNNGV. V was shortened by 3 bases and J by 8 bases, with 19 bases between the two germline ends. This chain's CDR3 is CASSFFGPGSRGYTF. The DNA of the CDR3 is TGTGCCAGCAGCTTTTTCGGACCGGGGTCACGCGGCTACACCTTC.

This clone is termed medium-sized. J is TRBJ1-2 and V is TRBV19; 7 nucleotides match TRBD1. This CDR3 comprises 12 residues. Trimming took 9 bases from V and 4 from J; bases not matched to a gene: 5. In germline, CDR1 is LNHDA, CDR2 SQIVND (reference sequence). The CDR3 here is CASAGTAYGYTF. The CDR3 bases are TGTGCCAGCGCCGGGACAGCCTATGGCTACACCTTC.

This chain links TRBV5-4 with TRBJ2-5; the match to TRBD1 covers 8 bases. With V trimmed by 2 bases and J by 4 bases, 4 bases remained unmatched. In germline, CDR1 is SGHNT, CDR2 YYREEE (reference sequence). The CDR3 sequence is 14 residues long. CDR3 nucleotides: TGTGCCAGCAGCTTACAGGGGGTAGGAGAGACCCAGTACTTC. Translation: CASSLQGVGETQYF.

V is TRBV5-1 and J is TRBJ2-1, with 14 positions matching TRBD2. Looked up from germline, CDR1 is SGHRS and CDR2 is YFSETQ. The CDR3 totals 18 residues. With V trimmed by 2 bases and J by 3 bases, 7 bases remained unmatched. The CDR3 DNA sequence: TGCGCCAGCAGCTTAGGGACTAGCGGGAGACGGCTCTACAATGAGCAGTTCTTC. It specifies CASSLGTSGRRLYNEQFF.

The V gene is TRBV28, the J gene TRBJ2-2; 13 nucleotides agree with TRBD2. J lost 5 bases, V lost 5 bases, and 8 bases had no gene match. The CDR3 runs to 17 residues. The V gene's germline CDR1 is MDHEN and CDR2 SYDVKM. CDR3 nucleotide sequence: TGTGCCAGCAGTCACGGGACTAGCGGGATCCGGACCGGGGAGCTGTTTTTT. Translated: CASSHGTSGIRTGELFF. Based on the CDR3 plus reference TRBV28 and TRBJ2-2, the full variable domain is DVKVTQSSRYLVKRTGEKVFLECVQDMDHENMFWYRQDPGLGLRLIYFSYDVKMKEKGDIPEGYSVSREKKERFSLILESASTNQTSMYLCASSHGTSGIRTGELFFGEGSRLTVL.

The V call is TRBV7-9, the J call TRBJ1-3, with TRBD1 as a possible D gene (6 bases). V was clipped by 0 bases and J by 8 bases, with 11 bases between them. The CDR3 totals 14 residues. Germline CDR1 and CDR2: SEHNR and FQNEAQ (reference sequence). In nucleotides, the CDR3 is TGTGCCAGCAGCTTAGCAGGGGGTTTAGACACCATATATTTT. Translation gives CASSLAGGLDTIYF.

The chain combines TRBV28 with TRBJ2-3; TRBD1 matches at 8 bases. The CDR3 is made up of 14 amino acids. With 5 bases clipped from V and 6 bases from J, the junction kept 7 bases outside the gene matches. The germline gives CDR1 MDHEN, CDR2 SYDVKM. Here the CDR3 reads CASSKDRARDTQYF. The CDR3 DNA reads as TGTGCCAGCAGTAAGGACAGGGCGCGGGATACGCAGTATTTT.